Given below is one TCR beta chain in context. This clone has just one count. What this receptor recognizes is not known. No base qualities exist here, and no much larger clone lies one base off it. CD4+ T cells from unexposed donors were collected before the COVID-19 pandemic (2011-2018). The EasySep CD4+ T cell isolation kit was used to isolate CD4+ T cells once the cultures had run for approximately ten days. As cell number allowed, CD4+ T cells from unexposed donors were tested for reactivity to SARS-CoV-2 S and N and to four common cold coronavirus spike pools. Each well held 1.5 million to 2.5 million PBMCs cultured in IMDM containing about 5.3% human AB serum and approximately 9.6 IU/ml IL-2. Half of the culture medium was replaced with fresh IL-2-containing medium on days 3 and 7. In general, triplicate replicate wells were used for every peptide culture condition. The leukapheresis product for the unexposed donors was obtained through commercial purchase. PBMCs were isolated from leukapheresis product or whole blood by Ficoll-Paque PLUS gradient centrifugation. PBMCs were either used fresh in the expansion assay or cryopreserved at -140 degrees C. The QIAamp Micro DNA Kit was used to extract genomic DNA from the CD4+ T cells.

The sample belongs to a study of CD4 T cells in relation to SARS-CoV-2 and coronaviruses (dated by TCRdb to the early 2020s). Looking at the study overall: In the ViraFEST assay, PBMCs were grown with antigen for nine to eleven days, and TCR beta CDR3s were then sequenced to identify antigen-specific clonal expansions. The Adaptive Biotechnologies TCR-sequencing kit was used to sequence samples from three pre-COVID donors and the naive versus memory experiments, while other data came from Illumina-based sequencing. A different TCR-beta assay, based on Illumina, was used to sequence expansion assays from other donors in the study. An HIV-1 Nef peptide pool or a no-peptide culture served as the negative reference condition. Using patient-derived lymphoblastoid cell lines, the shared crossreactive spike epitopes were mapped to their HLA restriction. At the level of individual TCR clonotypes, the study measured memory CD4+ T cell crossreactivity between SARS-CoV-2 spike protein and common cold coronavirus spike proteins. General conclusions and limits of the study: No donor contributed both pre-pandemic and post-infection samples, which limited tracing the source of pre-existing responses. The study was constrained by small numbers of patients and of tested TCRs. Significantly weaker SARS-CoV-2-driven expansion was shown by crossreactive clones than by monoreactive clones, consistent with antigenic imprinting. In roughly 70% of donors, memory CD4+ clonotypes turned up that crossrecognized SARS-CoV-2 and at least one common cold coronavirus spike. Since the crossreactivity analysis centred on spike protein, crossreactivity against other viral proteins was not assessed.

Receptor libraries were prepared by the immunoSEQ multiplex PCR assay. Concerning the study's data processing: Preprocessing removed nonproductive sequences and CDR3s not starting with C, not ending with F or W, or shorter than 7 amino acids. Antigen-specific clonotypes were called with the MANAFEST web app, based on expansion relative to reference and other culture wells. A clone was considered positive if the clone showed significant expansion compared with the reference culture in 2 of 3 replicate wells at an FDR below 0.05. For a clone to be considered positive, significant expansion relative to all other tandem wells and an odds ratio above 5 were also required. After three terminal residues were trimmed from each end, CDR3 homology was quantified as pairwise Levenshtein distance using the stringdist R package. TCRdb retrieved this table from immuneACCESS and kept in-frame rearrangements only. Not all clones are present; in checked studies, unresolved V genes account for under half, and no reason is known for the remainder. Clonal size and the V and J genes are those of that table, whereas D and trimming came from the DNA. The sample yields roughly 20,000 clones; over 65% were counted once. The biggest ten clones account for approximately 30% of the sample.

Trimming costs V 4 bases and J 4 bases, and their ends lie 17 bases apart. CDR3 length: 16 amino acids, cysteine to phenylalanine. Just CDR3 DNA is preserved here, 48 bases in frame from base 1. As encoded in the germline V gene, CDR1 is SGHDT while CDR2 is YYEEEE. The sample consisted of CD4+ T cells from PBMCs, cultured in vitro. The clonotype was recovered from a human donor in good health. The rearrangement combines TRBV5-6 with TRBJ2-2; TRBD2 is possibly the D segment (6 matching bases). CDR3 region: CASSQTTEGGTGELFF. The sequence in DNA is TGTGCCAGCAGCCAGACGACAGAGGGAGGCACCGGGGAGCTGTTTTTT.